This TCR beta chain was obtained from a study of T cell responses to AZD1222 COVID-19 vaccine. A note on this clone: Antigen: not known.

Study-level points and caveats: Recipients of two AZD1222 doses showed rising Spike-specific TCR breadth and depth.

V shed 4 bases and J shed 6 bases, with 19 bases lying between them. Germline values: CDR1 SGHNT, CDR2 YYREEE (reference sequence). The CDR3 length is 15 residues. Libraries were prepared by immunoSEQ multiplex PCR; TCRdb keeps only in-frame clonotypes and omits some of them. The sample includes 120,000 to 150,000 clones, over 85% of them seen just once. The source material was peripheral blood, sampled 28 days after the second AZD1222 dose. This chain joins TRBV5-4 and TRBJ1-2; D ambiguous. The TCR originated in an adult who received the AZD1222 COVID-19 vaccine. DNA for the CDR3: TGTGCCAGCAGCCGCCGTGTAGGAGGGAGGGATGGCTACACCTTC. Translating it yields CASSRRVGGRDGYTF.